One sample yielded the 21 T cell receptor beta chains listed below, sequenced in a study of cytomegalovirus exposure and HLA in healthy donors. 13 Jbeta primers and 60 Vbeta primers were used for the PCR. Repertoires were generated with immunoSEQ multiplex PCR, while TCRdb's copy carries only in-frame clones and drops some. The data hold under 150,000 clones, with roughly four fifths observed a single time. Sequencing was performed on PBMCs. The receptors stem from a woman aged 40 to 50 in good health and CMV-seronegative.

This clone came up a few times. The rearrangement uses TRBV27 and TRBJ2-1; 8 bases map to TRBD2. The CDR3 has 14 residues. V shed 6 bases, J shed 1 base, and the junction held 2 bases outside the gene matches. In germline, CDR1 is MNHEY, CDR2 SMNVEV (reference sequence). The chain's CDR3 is CASRLAGSYNEQFF. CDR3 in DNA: TGTGCCAGCAGGCTAGCGGGTTCCTACAATGAGCAGTTCTTC.

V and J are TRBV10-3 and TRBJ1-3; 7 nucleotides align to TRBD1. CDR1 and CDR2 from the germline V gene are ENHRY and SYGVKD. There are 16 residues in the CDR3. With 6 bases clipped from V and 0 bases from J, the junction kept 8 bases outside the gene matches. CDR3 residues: CAISNRGVGSGNTIYF. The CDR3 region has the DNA TGTGCCATCAGCAACAGGGGTGTCGGCTCTGGAAACACCATATATTTT.

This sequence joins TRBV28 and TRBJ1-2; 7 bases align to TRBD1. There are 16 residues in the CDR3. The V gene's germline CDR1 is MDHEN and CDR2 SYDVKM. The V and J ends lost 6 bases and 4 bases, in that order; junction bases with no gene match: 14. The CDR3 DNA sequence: TGTGCCAGCAGCTTTACACCGAAACAGGGGACCTATGGCTACACCTTC. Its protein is CASSFTPKQGTYGYTF.

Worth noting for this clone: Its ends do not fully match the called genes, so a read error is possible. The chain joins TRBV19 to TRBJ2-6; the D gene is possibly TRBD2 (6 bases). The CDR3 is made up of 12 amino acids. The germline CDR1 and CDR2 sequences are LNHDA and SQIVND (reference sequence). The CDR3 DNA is TGTGCCAGCGGGACTGGGGCCAACGGCCTGACTTTC. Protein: CASGTGANGLTF. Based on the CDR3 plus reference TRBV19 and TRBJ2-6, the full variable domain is DGGITQSPKYLFRKEGQNVTLSCEQNLNHDAMYWYRQDPGQGLRLIYYSQIVNDFQKGDIAEGYSVSREKKESFPLTVTSAQKNPTAFYLCASGTGANGLTFGAGSRLTVL.

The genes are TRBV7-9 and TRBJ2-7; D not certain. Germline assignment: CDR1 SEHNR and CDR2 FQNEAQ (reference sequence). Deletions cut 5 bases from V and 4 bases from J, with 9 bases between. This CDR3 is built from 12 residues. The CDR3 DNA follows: TGTGCCAGCAGCAAGAATCGGTACGAGCAGTACTTC. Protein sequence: CASSKNRYEQYF. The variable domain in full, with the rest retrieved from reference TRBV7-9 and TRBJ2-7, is DTGVSQNPRHKITKRGQNVTFRCDPISEHNRLYWYRQTLGQGPEFLTYFQNEAQLEKSRLLSDRFSAERPKGSFSTLEIQRTEQGDSAMYLCASSKNRYEQYFGPGTRLTVT.

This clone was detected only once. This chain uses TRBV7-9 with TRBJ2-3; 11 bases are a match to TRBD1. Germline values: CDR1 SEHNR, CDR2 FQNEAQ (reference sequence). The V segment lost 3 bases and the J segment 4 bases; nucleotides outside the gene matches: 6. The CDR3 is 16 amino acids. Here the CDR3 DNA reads TGTGCCAGCAGCTTGGGGGACAGGGGGAGCGCAGATACGCAGTATTTT. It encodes CASSLGDRGSADTQYF.

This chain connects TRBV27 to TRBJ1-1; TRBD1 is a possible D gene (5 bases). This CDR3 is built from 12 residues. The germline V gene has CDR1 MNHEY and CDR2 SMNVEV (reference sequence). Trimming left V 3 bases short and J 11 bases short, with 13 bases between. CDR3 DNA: TGTGCCAGCAGTTTTTATCCCCCAGGGGCTTTCTTT. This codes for CASSFYPPGAFF.

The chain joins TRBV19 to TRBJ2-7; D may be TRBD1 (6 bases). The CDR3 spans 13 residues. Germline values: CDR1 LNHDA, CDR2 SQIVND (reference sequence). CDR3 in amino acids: CVDSRGIDYEQYF. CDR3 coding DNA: TGTGTCGACTCTAGGGGGATTGACTACGAGCAGTACTTC.

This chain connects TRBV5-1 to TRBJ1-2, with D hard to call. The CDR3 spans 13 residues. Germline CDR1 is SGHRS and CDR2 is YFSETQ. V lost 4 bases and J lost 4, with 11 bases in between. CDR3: CASSTRQSYGYTF. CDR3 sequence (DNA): TGCGCCAGCAGCACCAGACAATCCTATGGCTACACCTTC. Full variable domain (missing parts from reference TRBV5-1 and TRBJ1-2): KAGVTQTPRYLIKTRGQQVTLSCSPISGHRSVSWYQQTPGQGLQFLFEYFSETQRNKGNFPGRFSGRQFSNSRSEMNVSTLELGDSALYLCASSTRQSYGYTFGSGTRLTVV.

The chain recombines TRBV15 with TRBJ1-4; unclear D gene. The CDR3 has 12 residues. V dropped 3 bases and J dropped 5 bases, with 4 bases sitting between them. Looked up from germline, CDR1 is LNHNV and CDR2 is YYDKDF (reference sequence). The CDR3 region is CATSSLNEKLFF. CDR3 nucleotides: TGTGCCACCAGCAGCCTCAATGAAAAACTGTTTTTT.

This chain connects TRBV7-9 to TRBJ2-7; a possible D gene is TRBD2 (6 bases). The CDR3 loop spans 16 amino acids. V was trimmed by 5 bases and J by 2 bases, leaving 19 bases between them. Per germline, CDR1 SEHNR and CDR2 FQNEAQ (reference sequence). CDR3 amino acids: CASSPSGGVRPYEQYF. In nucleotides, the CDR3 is TGTGCCAGCAGCCCAAGCGGCGGGGTACGACCCTACGAGCAGTACTTC.

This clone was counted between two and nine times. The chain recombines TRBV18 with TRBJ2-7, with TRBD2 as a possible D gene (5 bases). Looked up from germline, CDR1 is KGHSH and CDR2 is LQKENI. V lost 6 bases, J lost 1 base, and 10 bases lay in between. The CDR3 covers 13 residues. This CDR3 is CASSPGESYEQYF. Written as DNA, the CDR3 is TGTGCCAGCTCGCCTGGGGAGTCCTACGAGCAGTACTTC.

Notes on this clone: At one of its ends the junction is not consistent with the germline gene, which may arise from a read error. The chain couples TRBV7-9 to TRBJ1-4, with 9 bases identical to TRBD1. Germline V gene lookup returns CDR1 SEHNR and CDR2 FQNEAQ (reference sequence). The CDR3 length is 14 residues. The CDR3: CSSSSGQGWEKLFF. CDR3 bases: TGTTCCAGCAGCTCGGGACAGGGCTGGGAAAAACTGTTTTTT.

CDR3 protein: CASRPTTAAPYNEQFF. CDR3 in DNA: TGCGCCAGTAGACCCACGACCGCGGCCCCCTACAATGAGCAGTTCTTC. V and J are TRBV4-1 and TRBJ2-1; D remains unclear. CDR1 and CDR2 (germline): MGHRA, YSYEKL. Trimming stripped 9 bases from V and 2 bases from J, with 20 bases between. The CDR3 extends over 16 amino acids.

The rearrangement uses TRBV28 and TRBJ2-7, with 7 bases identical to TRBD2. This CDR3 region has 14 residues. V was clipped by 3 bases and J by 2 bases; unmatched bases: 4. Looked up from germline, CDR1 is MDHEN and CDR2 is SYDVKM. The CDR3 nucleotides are TGTGCCAGCAGTTTTTACAGCGGGGCCTACGAGCAGTACTTC. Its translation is CASSFYSGAYEQYF.

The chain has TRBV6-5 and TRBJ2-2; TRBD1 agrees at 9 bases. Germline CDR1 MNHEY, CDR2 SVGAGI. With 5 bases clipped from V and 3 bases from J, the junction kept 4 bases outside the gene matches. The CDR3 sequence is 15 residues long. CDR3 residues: CASSTTGGDTGELFF. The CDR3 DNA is TGTGCCAGCAGTACAACAGGGGGCGACACCGGGGAGCTGTTTTTT.

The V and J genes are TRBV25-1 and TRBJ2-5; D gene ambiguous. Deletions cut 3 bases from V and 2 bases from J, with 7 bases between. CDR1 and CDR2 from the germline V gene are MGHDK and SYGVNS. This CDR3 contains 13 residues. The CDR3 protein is CASSETAQETQYF. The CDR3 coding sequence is TGTGCCAGCAGTGAGACTGCTCAAGAGACCCAGTACTTC.

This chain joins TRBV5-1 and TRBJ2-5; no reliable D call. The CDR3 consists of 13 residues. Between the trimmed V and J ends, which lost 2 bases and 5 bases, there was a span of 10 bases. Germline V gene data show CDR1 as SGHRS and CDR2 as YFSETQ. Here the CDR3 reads CASSLPGSETQYF. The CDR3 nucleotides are TGCGCCAGCAGCTTACCGGGTTCCGAGACCCAGTACTTC.

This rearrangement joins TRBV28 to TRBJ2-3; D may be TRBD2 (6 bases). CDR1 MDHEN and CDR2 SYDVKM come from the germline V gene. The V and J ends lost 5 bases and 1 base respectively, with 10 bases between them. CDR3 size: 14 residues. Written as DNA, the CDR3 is TGTGCCAGCAGTCAGAGCGGGCGCACAGATACGCAGTATTTT. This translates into CASSQSGRTDTQYF.

The CDR3 DNA is TGTGCCACCCGGACTAGCGGGACCCGGGGTACGCAGTATTTT. Residues: CATRTSGTRGTQYF. The V call is TRBV19, the J call TRBJ2-3, with 12 bases aligning to TRBD2. Trimming cost V 10 bases and J 8 bases; bases outside gene matches: 10. The CDR3 length is 14 residues. Germline V CDR1 and CDR2: LNHDA, SQIVND (reference sequence).

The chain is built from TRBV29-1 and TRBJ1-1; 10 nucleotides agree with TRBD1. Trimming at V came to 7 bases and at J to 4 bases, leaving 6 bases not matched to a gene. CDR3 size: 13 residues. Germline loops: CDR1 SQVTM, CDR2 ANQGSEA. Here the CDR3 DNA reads TGCAGCGCTGGGCGGGACAGGGGCACTGAAGCTTTCTTT. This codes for CSAGRDRGTEAFF. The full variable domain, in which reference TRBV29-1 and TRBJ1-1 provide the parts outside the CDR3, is SAVISQKPSRDICQRGTSLTIQCQVDSQVTMMFWYRQQPGQSLTLIATANQGSEATYESGFVIDKFPISRPNLTFSTLTVSNMSPEDSSIYLCSAGRDRGTEAFFGQGTRLTVV.